This is a list of T cell receptor beta chains from one sample in a study of blood T cell repertoires in COVID-19. The assay was immunoSEQ multiplex PCR, and TCRdb's table has in-frame clones only and misses some. The sample includes fewer than 250,000 clones, roughly nine tenths of them seen just once. Sequencing was done on a sample of peripheral blood. The origin of the receptors is a man in his thirties or forties with acute or convalescent COVID-19. Both conserved end residues are part of each CDR3. A D gene is named only where the DNA matches it firmly. Part of the rows lack a size; the others show once, few, many or a class for expanded clones.

D: TRBD1
V: TRBV7-9
J: TRBJ1-2
size: NA
CDR3: CASSSPTGVDRARHGYTF
DNA: TGTGCCAGCAGCTCGCCTACGGGGGTGGACAGGGCGAGGCATGGCTACACCTTC

D: NA
V: TRBV18
J: TRBJ1-1
size: NA
CDR3: CASSRGSPETEAFF
DNA: TGTGCCAGCTCCCGCGGGTCCCCGGAGACTGAAGCTTTCTTT

D: TRBD1
V: TRBV6-5
J: TRBJ1-5
size: NA
CDR3: CASSGTGRKNQPQHF
DNA: TGTGCCAGCTCCGGGACAGGGCGAAAAAATCAGCCCCAGCATTTT

D: TRBD1
V: TRBV4-1
J: TRBJ1-5
size: NA
CDR3: CASSLQGTLDQPQHF
DNA: TGCGCCAGCAGCCTACAGGGGACCCTTGATCAGCCCCAGCATTTT

D: NA
V: TRBV5-4
J: TRBJ1-5
size: NA
CDR3: CASSLVGSNQPQHF
DNA: TGTGCCAGCAGCTTGGTTGGCAGTAATCAGCCCCAGCATTTT

D: TRBD1
V: TRBV13
J: TRBJ2-7
size: once
CDR3: CASSLARDRSSYEQYF
DNA: TGTGCCAGCAGCTTAGCTCGGGACAGGAGCTCCTACGAGCAGTACTTC

D: NA
V: TRBV6-5
J: TRBJ2-3
size: once
CDR3: CASLSTDTQYF
DNA: TGTGCCAGCCTTAGCACAGATACGCAGTATTTT

D: TRBD2
V: TRBV6-2/TRBV6-3
J: TRBJ2-1
size: NA
CDR3: CASSWTGGRWQFF
DNA: TGTGCCAGCAGTTGGACGGGGGGGCGGTGGCAGTTCTTC

D: NA
V: TRBV10-3
J: TRBJ2-7
size: NA
CDR3: CAISEPVAYLSYEQYF
DNA: TGTGCCATCAGTGAGCCCGTTGCCTATCTTTCCTACGAGCAGTACTTC

D: NA
V: TRBV6-5
J: TRBJ2-7
size: NA
CDR3: CASSYTWSATYEQYF
DNA: TGTGCCAGCAGTTACACGTGGTCCGCTACCTACGAGCAGTACTTC

D: TRBD2
V: TRBV7-3
J: TRBJ2-3
size: NA
CDR3: CASSTRTSGSGTDTQYF
DNA: TGTGCCAGCAGCACTAGGACTAGCGGGAGTGGAACAGATACGCAGTATTTT

D: NA
V: TRBV7-3
J: TRBJ1-1
size: NA
CDR3: CASSPGHSTEAFF
DNA: TGTGCCAGCAGCCCGGGACATAGTACTGAAGCTTTCTTT

D: NA
V: TRBV6-6
J: TRBJ1-3
size: NA
CDR3: CASSLRQAPLPNSGNTIYF
DNA: TGTGCCAGCAGTCTCCGACAGGCCCCTCTCCCGAACTCTGGAAACACCATATATTTT

D: TRBD1
V: TRBV6-4
J: TRBJ2-7
size: NA
CDR3: CASNNLNRGYSYEQYF
DNA: TGTGCCAGCAACAATCTGAACAGGGGATACTCCTACGAGCAGTACTTC

D: NA
V: TRBV5-1
J: TRBJ2-3
size: NA
CDR3: CASSRELSTDTQYF
DNA: TGCGCCAGCAGCCGAGAGTTAAGCACAGATACGCAGTATTTT

D: NA
V: TRBV5-5
J: TRBJ2-5
size: NA
CDR3: CASSLQQGTGETQYF
DNA: TGTGCCAGCAGCTTGCAACAGGGAACGGGGGAGACCCAGTACTTC

D: TRBD1
V: TRBV5-5
J: TRBJ1-3
size: NA
CDR3: CASSLYGQGSGNTIYF
DNA: TGTGCCAGCAGCTTGTATGGACAGGGCTCTGGAAACACCATATATTTT

D: NA
V: TRBV2
J: TRBJ1-5
size: NA
CDR3: CASRQQGLDQPQHF
DNA: TGTGCCAGCAGACAACAGGGTTTAGATCAGCCCCAGCATTTT

D: TRBD1
V: TRBV27
J: TRBJ2-1
size: NA
CDR3: CASSLQGQGGSNEQFF
DNA: TGTGCCAGCAGTTTACAAGGACAGGGGGGGAGCAATGAGCAGTTCTTC

D: NA
V: TRBV12-3/TRBV12-4
J: TRBJ1-3
size: NA
CDR3: CASSWGPGNTIYF
DNA: TGTGCCAGCAGTTGGGGGCCCGGAAACACCATATATTTT

D: TRBD1
V: TRBV3-1/TRBV3-2
J: TRBJ2-5
size: NA
CDR3: CASSPGTGETQYF
DNA: TGTGCCAGCAGCCCCGGGACAGGAGAGACCCAGTACTTC

D: NA
V: TRBV6-6
J: TRBJ2-7
size: few
CDR3: CASRGRDSSYEQYF
DNA: TGTGCCAGCAGGGGGCGGGACAGCTCCTACGAGCAGTACTTC

D: TRBD2
V: TRBV7-8
J: TRBJ2-2
size: NA
CDR3: CASSLYLARSSGRGTGELFF
DNA: TGTGCCAGCAGCTTATATTTGGCAAGGTCTAGCGGGAGGGGCACCGGGGAGCTGTTTTTT

D: NA
V: TRBV5-1
J: TRBJ2-7
size: NA
CDR3: CASSLGFKTPNSYEQYF
DNA: TGCGCCAGCAGCTTGGGATTTAAGACTCCAAACTCCTACGAGCAGTACTTC

D: NA
V: TRBV9
J: TRBJ2-2
size: NA
CDR3: CAGSTGQNTGELFF
DNA: TGTGCCGGGTCAACGGGACAGAACACCGGGGAGCTGTTTTTT

D: NA
V: TRBV7-2
J: TRBJ1-1
size: NA
CDR3: CASSLNVREVWREAFF
DNA: TGTGCCAGCAGCTTAAATGTCCGGGAGGTCTGGCGTGAAGCTTTCTTT

D: NA
V: TRBV10-3
J: TRBJ2-5
size: NA
CDR3: CAISTGSQETQYF
DNA: TGTGCCATCAGTACAGGGTCCCAAGAGACCCAGTACTTC

D: TRBD2
V: TRBV15
J: TRBJ2-3
size: NA
CDR3: CATSPFGRVAGVVDTQYF
DNA: TGTGCCACCAGCCCATTCGGTAGGGTGGCGGGAGTAGTAGATACGCAGTATTTT

D: NA
V: TRBV28
J: TRBJ2-6
size: NA
CDR3: CASSLPGSGANVLTF
DNA: TGTGCCAGCAGTTTACCAGGGTCTGGGGCCAACGTCCTGACTTTC

D: NA
V: TRBV5-4
J: TRBJ1-4
size: NA
CDR3: CASSLMVTGTGQLFF
DNA: TGTGCCAGCAGCTTGATGGTCACAGGGACGGGTCAACTGTTTTTT

D: TRBD1
V: TRBV28
J: TRBJ1-5
size: NA
CDR3: CASRSGTGYRNQPQHF
DNA: TGTGCCAGCAGGTCCGGGACAGGGTATCGCAATCAGCCCCAGCATTTT

D: TRBD1
V: TRBV4-1
J: TRBJ2-1
size: NA
CDR3: CASSQGPSGQGEKQFF
DNA: TGCGCCAGCAGCCAGGGCCCGTCGGGACAGGGGGAGAAGCAGTTCTTC

D: TRBD1
V: TRBV2
J: TRBJ2-7
size: NA
CDR3: CASSDRGLIYEQYF
DNA: TGTGCCAGCAGTGACAGGGGGTTAATCTACGAGCAGTACTTC

D: NA
V: TRBV9
J: TRBJ2-1
size: NA
CDR3: CASSSRNEQFF
DNA: TGTGCCAGCAGCAGCCGTAATGAGCAGTTCTTC

D: NA
V: TRBV11-2
J: TRBJ2-7
size: NA
CDR3: CASSASLGASLYEQYF
DNA: TGTGCCAGCAGCGCGTCTTTAGGGGCGAGTCTCTACGAGCAGTACTTC

D: TRBD2
V: TRBV30
J: TRBJ2-1
size: NA
CDR3: CAWSGARAGGVTFF
DNA: TGTGCCTGGAGTGGGGCTCGAGCGGGAGGTGTAACGTTCTTC

D: NA
V: TRBV11-2
J: TRBJ1-2
size: NA
CDR3: CASVTKGGYGYTF
DNA: TGTGCCAGCGTGACAAAGGGAGGCTATGGCTACACCTTC

D: TRBD2
V: TRBV15
J: TRBJ2-5
size: NA
CDR3: CATSRVGEGGETQYF
DNA: TGTGCCACCAGCAGAGTGGGGGAGGGTGGGGAGACCCAGTACTTC

D: NA
V: TRBV6-5
J: TRBJ1-5
size: NA
CDR3: CASSYSGHNQPQHF
DNA: TGTGCCAGCAGTTACTCGGGGCACAATCAGCCCCAGCATTTT

D: TRBD1
V: TRBV2
J: TRBJ1-5
size: NA
CDR3: CASGRDRAGNQPQHF
DNA: TGTGCCAGCGGAAGGGACAGGGCGGGCAATCAGCCCCAGCATTTT

D: TRBD2
V: TRBV28
J: TRBJ2-7
size: NA
CDR3: CAITGTSGRGGYF
DNA: TGTGCCATCACCGGGACTAGCGGGAGGGGCGGGTACTTC

D: NA
V: TRBV18
J: TRBJ2-1
size: NA
CDR3: CASSPLHLEQFF
DNA: TGTGCCAGCTCACCACTCCACCTAGAGCAGTTCTTC

D: TRBD1
V: TRBV6-5
J: TRBJ2-1
size: NA
CDR3: CASDGAGTGDEQFF
DNA: TGTGCCAGCGACGGGGCTGGGACAGGAGATGAGCAGTTCTTC

D: NA
V: TRBV9
J: TRBJ2-7
size: NA
CDR3: CASSASQASSYEQYF
DNA: TGTGCCAGCAGCGCTTCACAGGCCTCCTCCTACGAGCAGTACTTC

D: TRBD1
V: TRBV3-1/TRBV3-2
J: TRBJ1-4
size: NA
CDR3: CASSPVRGTTNEKLFF
DNA: TGTGCCAGCAGCCCCGTCAGGGGGACAACTAATGAAAAACTGTTTTTT

D: TRBD1
V: TRBV19
J: TRBJ1-5
size: NA
CDR3: CASSKALGQVYNQPQHF
DNA: TGTGCCAGTAGTAAGGCCCTTGGACAGGTATACAATCAGCCCCAGCATTTT

D: NA
V: TRBV5-1
J: TRBJ2-7
size: NA
CDR3: CASREGYEQYF
DNA: TGCGCCAGCCGCGAGGGCTACGAGCAGTACTTC

D: TRBD1
V: TRBV6-1
J: TRBJ1-6
size: few
CDR3: CASSDDRASPLHF
DNA: TGTGCCAGCAGTGATGACAGGGCTTCACCCCTCCACTTT

D: TRBD2
V: TRBV24-1
J: TRBJ2-3
size: once
CDR3: CATSDYSGGSTDTQYF
DNA: TGTGCCACCAGTGACTATAGCGGGGGGAGCACAGATACGCAGTATTTT